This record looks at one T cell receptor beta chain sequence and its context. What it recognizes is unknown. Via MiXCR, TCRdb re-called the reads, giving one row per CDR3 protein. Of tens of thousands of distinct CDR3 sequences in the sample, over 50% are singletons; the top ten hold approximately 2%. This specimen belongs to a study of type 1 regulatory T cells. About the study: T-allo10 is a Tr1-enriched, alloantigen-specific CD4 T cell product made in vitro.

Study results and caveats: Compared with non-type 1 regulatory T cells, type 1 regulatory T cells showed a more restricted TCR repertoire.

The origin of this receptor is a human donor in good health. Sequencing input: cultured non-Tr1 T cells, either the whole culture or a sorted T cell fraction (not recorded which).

The CDR3 coding sequence is TGTGCCAGCAGTCTCCGGACTGTAGACACCGGGGAGCTGTTTTTT. This gives the protein CASSLRTVDTGELFF. This chain uses TRBV12-3 or TRBV12-4 with TRBJ2-2, with D possibly matching TRBD2 (5 bases). The V end was cut by 5 bases, the J end by 3 bases, with 13 bases between. The CDR3 covers 15 residues.